The sequence of this T cell receptor (beta chain) was determined in a study of T cell responses to AZD1222 COVID-19 vaccine. Some clones are missing from TCRdb's copy, which holds only in-frame ones; the method was immunoSEQ multiplex PCR. The data hold some 100,000 clones, with around 87% observed a single time. J gave up 1 base and V 1 base, and 4 bases lay outside the gene matches. This CDR3 has 15 amino acids. CDR1 and CDR2 from the germline V gene are MNHEY and SMNVEV (reference sequence). Whole-study results and caveats: At 160-218 and 743-854, vaccine-associated CD4 TCRs were dominant, and they spanned spike. Among AZD1222 vaccinees, only 6 or 7 were seropositive at baseline. Possibly, clonal diversity was underestimated; donors were largely white British and included more females.

In regard to this clone: Its matching antigen is unknown.

V and J are TRBV27 and TRBJ2-7; 7 bases are shared with TRBD2. The sequenced sample was peripheral blood, obtained on day 0 of MenACWY control vaccination. The receptor was derived from an adult in good health. CDR3 in amino acids: CASSLLGGSSYEQYF. In DNA form, the CDR3 reads TGTGCCAGCAGTTTATTGGGCGGGAGTTCCTACGAGCAGTACTTC.